These 21 T cell receptor beta chains share one sample of origin, sequenced in a study of T cell repertoires in cytomegalovirus infection. MiXCR, applied by TCRdb to the reads, yields one record per CDR3 protein. The table includes approximately 990,000 distinct CDR3 sequences, approximately 30% detected once. For these receptors, no antigen is known. Sample: cultured CD8+ T cells from PBMCs, taken from culture after CMV antigen stimulation. Every receptor here comes from a human donor in good health (CMV status not recorded). Some clones in this sample may be carry-over from other donors' samples.

A few counts support this clonotype. The chain has TRBV6-5 and TRBJ2-1; 8 bases map to TRBD2. With 6 bases clipped from V and 3 bases from J, the junction kept 10 bases outside the gene matches. Germline CDR1 is MNHEY and CDR2 is SVGAGI. The CDR3 totals 16 residues. The CDR3 DNA sequence: TGTGCCAGCAGCCCCTTACGGGGGGGGGGCTACAATGAGCAGTTCTTC. It is translated as CASSPLRGGGYNEQFF.

The rearrangement joins TRBV6-6 to TRBJ2-3; TRBD2 matches at 8 bases. Germline V gives CDR1 MNHNY, CDR2 SVGAGI (reference sequence). V was pared by 7 bases and J by 3 bases, with 12 bases of the junction left unmatched. The CDR3 is 16 amino acids. The CDR3 reads CASTPAVAGRTDTQYF. The CDR3 nucleotides are TGTGCCAGCACTCCCGCTGTAGCGGGGAGAACAGATACGCAGTATTTT.

This clonotype has only a few counts. The CDR3 loop is CASSPEEPLGDTQYF. In DNA form, the CDR3 reads TGTGCCAGCAGCCCAGAAGAGCCCTTGGGGGATACGCAGTATTTT. The chain carries TRBV3-1 and TRBJ2-3, with D unresolved. The CDR3 has 15 amino acids. Trimming took 4 bases from V and 6 from J, leaving 17 bases between them. In germline, CDR1 is LGHDT, CDR2 YNNKEL (reference sequence).

The CDR3 DNA reads as TGCGCCAGCAGCCAAGAGGTGTGGGGACAGGGAAGTGAAAAACTGTTTTTT. This sequence encodes CASSQEVWGQGSEKLFF. The chain carries TRBV4-3 and TRBJ1-4; TRBD1 matches 9 bases. Trimming took 0 bases from V and 7 from J; bases not matched to a gene: 9. The CDR3 length is 17 residues. Germline values: CDR1 LGHNA, CDR2 YSLEER.

This clonotype came up once. V and J are TRBV7-6 and TRBJ1-6; no clear D. The CDR3 runs to 13 residues. Germline V gene sequence: CDR1 SGHVS, CDR2 FNYEAQ. With 11 bases removed from V and 6 bases from J, the gap between germline ends came to 14 bases. The CDR3 DNA is TGTGCCTCCTTACGGGCCTTTAATTCACCCCTCCACTTT. It specifies CASLRAFNSPLHF.

This clonotype was recorded a few times. J is TRBJ2-1 and V is TRBV7-6, with 9 nucleotides matching TRBD2. Per the germline V gene, CDR1 is SGHVS and CDR2 is FNYEAQ. CDR3 length: 15 residues. J gave up 6 bases and V 1 base, and 4 bases lay outside the gene matches. CDR3 in DNA: TGTGCCAGCAGCTTAGGTAGCGGGGGCCTCAATGAGCAGTTCTTC. Its protein product is CASSLGSGGLNEQFF.

This clonotype came up a few times. This chain uses TRBV3-1 with TRBJ2-3; 9 bases agree with TRBD2. Germline V lookup: CDR1 LGHDT, CDR2 YNNKEL (reference sequence). J was trimmed by 1 base and V by 4 bases; bases with no gene match: 6. CDR3 size: 16 residues. CDR3 DNA sequence: TGTGCCAGCAGCCGACGTGCGGGAGGGGGCACAGATACGCAGTATTTT. This translates into CASSRRAGGGTDTQYF.

This clonotype showed up many times. This rearrangement joins TRBV7-2 to TRBJ1-4, with a possible D match to TRBD1 (6 bases). The germline gives CDR1 SGHTA, CDR2 FQGNSA. V was pared by 3 bases and J by 7 bases, with 18 bases between. The CDR3 covers 16 residues. The CDR3 loop is CASSLAGAVDSEKLFF. The CDR3, as DNA: TGTGCCAGCAGCTTGGCGGGGGCAGTGGATTCTGAAAAACTGTTTTTT.

This clonotype showed up many times. The J gene is TRBJ1-1, the V gene TRBV7-9; the D is unclear. The CDR3 sequence is 15 residues long. Germline lookup yields CDR1 SEHNR and CDR2 FQNEAQ (reference sequence). Trimming cost V 0 bases and J 0 bases, with 8 bases left between them. CDR3: CASSLAAGLNTEAFF. DNA of the CDR3: TGTGCCAGCAGCTTAGCGGCAGGATTGAACACTGAAGCTTTCTTT.

The table lists this clonotype with a few counts. The CDR3 spells CASSLELRDSGFRDGYTF. The CDR3 DNA reads TGTGCCAGCAGCTTAGAGTTACGGGACAGCGGATTTAGGGATGGCTACACCTTC. This chain connects TRBV7-9 to TRBJ1-2, with 7 bases that match TRBD1. Germline CDR1 is SEHNR and CDR2 is FQNEAQ (reference sequence). The CDR3 contains 18 residues. J was trimmed by 6 bases and V by 1 base; bases with no gene match: 17.

This clonotype showed up just a few times. V is TRBV6-2 or TRBV6-3 and J is TRBJ2-1, with 9 bases lining up with TRBD2. The CDR3 totals 14 residues. Trimming at V came to 4 bases and at J to 7 bases, leaving 5 bases not matched to a gene. Germline loops: CDR1 MNHEY, CDR2 SVGEGT. The CDR3 here is CASSWASGANEQFF. For the CDR3, the DNA is TGTGCCAGCAGTTGGGCTAGCGGGGCTAATGAGCAGTTCTTC.

The CDR3 reads CASSWGGESSGANVLTF. In DNA form, the CDR3 reads TGTGCCAGCAGCTGGGGGGGGGAGAGCTCTGGGGCCAACGTCCTGACTTTC. The chain joins TRBV7-9 to TRBJ2-6; TRBD2 agrees at 7 bases. Germline V gene sequence: CDR1 SEHNR, CDR2 FQNEAQ (reference sequence). CDR3 length: 17 residues. Germline trimming cut 4 bases from V and 0 bases from J; bases unmatched to any gene: 6.

The chain uses TRBV6-1 and TRBJ2-1; TRBD2 is a possible D gene (5 bases). This CDR3 has 12 amino acids. V was cut by 6 bases and J by 8 bases, with 11 bases left in between. Germline lookup yields CDR1 MNHNS and CDR2 SASEGT. The CDR3 loop reads CASSNDGDEQFF. CDR3 in DNA: TGTGCCAGCAGCAACGACGGGGATGAGCAGTTCTTC.

The rearrangement links TRBV29-1 to TRBJ2-4; the D gene is possibly TRBD1 (6 bases). Germline CDR1 SQVTM, CDR2 ANQGSEA. The V gene lost 6 bases and the J gene lost 1 base, with 16 bases spanning the gap. The CDR3 has 15 residues. CDR3 nucleotides: TGCAGCGTCGACACAGGGTCGTCGGCCAAAAACATTCAGTACTTC. It translates to CSVDTGSSAKNIQYF. Full variable domain (missing parts from reference TRBV29-1 and TRBJ2-4): SAVISQKPSRDICQRGTSLTIQCQVDSQVTMMFWYRQQPGQSLTLIATANQGSEATYESGFVIDKFPISRPNLTFSTLTVSNMSPEDSSIYLCSVDTGSSAKNIQYFGAGTRLSVL.

The chain uses TRBV4-3 and TRBJ1-6; weak D call: TRBD1 (5 bases). Trimming removed 0 bases from V and 0 bases from J, with 12 bases in between. Germline V gene lookup returns CDR1 LGHNA and CDR2 YSLEER. This CDR3 has 18 residues. The CDR3 bases are TGCGCCAGCAGCCAAGAGGGGACTTTGGGCTCCTATAATTCACCCCTCCACTTT. Encoded protein: CASSQEGTLGSYNSPLHF.

The chain joins TRBV27 to TRBJ2-3, with D unclear. V was shortened by 3 bases and J by 1 base, with 11 bases between the two germline ends. This CDR3 is 15 amino acids long. From germline, CDR1 is MNHEY and CDR2 SMNVEV (reference sequence). The CDR3 spells CASSFLYEGTDTQYF. DNA of the CDR3: TGTGCCAGCAGTTTCCTCTACGAAGGCACAGATACGCAGTATTTT.

The chain couples TRBV29-1 to TRBJ2-7; tentatively, D is TRBD1 (6 bases). Trimming cost V 6 bases and J 2 bases, with 11 bases left between them. The length of the CDR3 is 12 residues. Looked up from germline, CDR1 is SQVTM and CDR2 is ANQGSEA. The CDR3 reads CSVDSGPYEQYF. Written as DNA, the CDR3 is TGCAGCGTGGACAGTGGGCCCTACGAGCAGTACTTC.

In its sample, this clonotype was seen a few times. The chain employs TRBV7-9 and TRBJ2-2; D is possibly TRBD1 (5 bases). This CDR3 contains 15 residues. The germline CDR1 and CDR2 sequences are SEHNR and FQNEAQ (reference sequence). Trimming shortened V by 3 bases and J by 3 bases, and 11 bases separated the two germline ends. The CDR3 loop is CASSFKGVDTGELFF. In DNA form, the CDR3 reads TGTGCCAGCAGCTTTAAAGGGGTGGACACCGGGGAGCTGTTTTTT.

This clonotype was recorded at least ten times. The chain joins TRBV7-2 to TRBJ2-2; perhaps TRBD2 as D (6 bases). The V gene lost 5 bases and the J gene lost 8 bases, with 24 bases spanning the gap. There are 17 residues in the CDR3. Germline values: CDR1 SGHTA, CDR2 FQGNSA. The CDR3 here is CASSDPTGEYLQGELFF. In nucleotides, the CDR3 is TGTGCCAGCAGCGACCCCACGGGGGAGTATCTACAAGGGGAGCTGTTTTTT. The full variable domain, completed using reference TRBV7-2 and TRBJ2-2, is GAGVSQSPSNKVTEKGKDVELRCDPISGHTALYWYRQSLGQGLEFLIYFQGNSAPDKSGLPSDRFSAERTGGSVSTLTIQRTQQEDSAVYLCASSDPTGEYLQGELFFGEGSRLTVL.

V usage is TRBV29-1 and J usage is TRBJ2-5; weak D call: TRBD2 (5 bases). The CDR3 is 13 residues long. Germline values: CDR1 SQVTM, CDR2 ANQGSEA. Deletions cut 7 bases from V and 4 bases from J, with 16 bases between. CDR3 nucleotides: TGCAGCGCCTCGACTTGGGCGGGAGAGACCCAGTACTTC. Translation gives CSASTWAGETQYF. Filled out from reference TRBV29-1 and TRBJ2-5, the complete variable domain reads SAVISQKPSRDICQRGTSLTIQCQVDSQVTMMFWYRQQPGQSLTLIATANQGSEATYESGFVIDKFPISRPNLTFSTLTVSNMSPEDSSIYLCSASTWAGETQYFGPGTRLLVL.

This clonotype was counted a few times. The CDR3 sequence: CASSYGGSPETQYF. CDR3 nucleotides: TGTGCCAGCAGTTACGGCGGTAGCCCTGAGACCCAGTACTTC. V usage is TRBV6-5 and J usage is TRBJ2-5; D remains unclear. The V end was cut by 2 bases, the J end by 5 bases, with 12 bases between. This CDR3 is 14 amino acids long. Germline lookup yields CDR1 MNHEY and CDR2 SVGAGI.